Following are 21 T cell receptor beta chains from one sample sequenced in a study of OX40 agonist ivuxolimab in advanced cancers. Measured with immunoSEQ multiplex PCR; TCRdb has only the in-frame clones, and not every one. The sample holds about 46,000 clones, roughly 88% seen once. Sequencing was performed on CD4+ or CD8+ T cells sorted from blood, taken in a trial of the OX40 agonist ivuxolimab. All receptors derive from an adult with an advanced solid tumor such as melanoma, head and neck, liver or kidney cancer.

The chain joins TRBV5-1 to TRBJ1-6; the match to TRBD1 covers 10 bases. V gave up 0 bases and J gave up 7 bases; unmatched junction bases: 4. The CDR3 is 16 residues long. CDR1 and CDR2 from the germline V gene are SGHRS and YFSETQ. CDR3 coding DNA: TGCGCCAGCAGCTTGGGACAGGGGGCGAGGAATTCACCCCTCCACTTT. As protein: CASSLGQGARNSPLHF.

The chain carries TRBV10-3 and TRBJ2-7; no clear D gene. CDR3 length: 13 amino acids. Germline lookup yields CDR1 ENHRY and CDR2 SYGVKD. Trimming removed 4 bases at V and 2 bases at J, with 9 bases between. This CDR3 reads CAISGLFAYEQYF. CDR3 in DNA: TGTGCCATCAGTGGTCTGTTTGCCTACGAGCAGTACTTC.

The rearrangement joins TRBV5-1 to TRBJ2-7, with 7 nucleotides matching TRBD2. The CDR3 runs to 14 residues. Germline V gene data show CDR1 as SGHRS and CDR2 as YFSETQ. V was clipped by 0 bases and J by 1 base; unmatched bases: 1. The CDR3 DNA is TGCGCCAGCAGCTTGGAACTAGCGTCCTACGAGCAGTACTTC. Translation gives CASSLELASYEQYF.

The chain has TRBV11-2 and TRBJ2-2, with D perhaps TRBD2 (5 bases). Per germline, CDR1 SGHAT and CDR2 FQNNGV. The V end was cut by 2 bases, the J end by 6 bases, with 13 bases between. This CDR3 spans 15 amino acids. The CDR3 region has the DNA TGTGCCAGCAGCTTAATCCCGGGAAACGCCGGGGAGCTGTTTTTT. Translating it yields CASSLIPGNAGELFF.

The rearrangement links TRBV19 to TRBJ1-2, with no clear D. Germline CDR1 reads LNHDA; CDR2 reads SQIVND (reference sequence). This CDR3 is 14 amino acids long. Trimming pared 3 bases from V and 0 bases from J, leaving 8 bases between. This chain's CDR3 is CASSIEDANYGYTF. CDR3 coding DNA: TGTGCCAGTAGTATTGAGGACGCTAACTATGGCTACACCTTC.

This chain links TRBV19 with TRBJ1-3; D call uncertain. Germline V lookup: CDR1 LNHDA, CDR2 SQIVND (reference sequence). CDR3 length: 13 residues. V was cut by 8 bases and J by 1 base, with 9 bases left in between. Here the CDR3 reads CASASGSGNTIYF. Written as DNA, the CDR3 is TGTGCCAGTGCCTCGGGGTCTGGAAACACCATATATTTT.

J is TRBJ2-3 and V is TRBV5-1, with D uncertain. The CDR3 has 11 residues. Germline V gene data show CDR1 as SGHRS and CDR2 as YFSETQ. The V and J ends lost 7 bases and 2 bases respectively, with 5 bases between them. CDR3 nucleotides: TGCGCCAGCGGGAACACAGATACGCAGTATTTT. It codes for CASGNTDTQYF.

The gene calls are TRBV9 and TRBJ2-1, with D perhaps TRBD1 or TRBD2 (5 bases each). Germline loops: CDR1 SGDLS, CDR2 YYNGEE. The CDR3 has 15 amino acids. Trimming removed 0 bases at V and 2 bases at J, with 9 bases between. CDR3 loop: CASSVAWDPYNEQFF. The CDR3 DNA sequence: TGTGCCAGCAGCGTAGCCTGGGACCCCTACAATGAGCAGTTCTTC.

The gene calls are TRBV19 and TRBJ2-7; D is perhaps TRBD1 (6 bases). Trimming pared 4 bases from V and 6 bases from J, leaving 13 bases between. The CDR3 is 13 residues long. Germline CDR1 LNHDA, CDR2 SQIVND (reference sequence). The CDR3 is CASSTQPRGEQYF. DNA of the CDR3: TGTGCCAGTAGTACGCAGCCCAGGGGCGAGCAGTACTTC.

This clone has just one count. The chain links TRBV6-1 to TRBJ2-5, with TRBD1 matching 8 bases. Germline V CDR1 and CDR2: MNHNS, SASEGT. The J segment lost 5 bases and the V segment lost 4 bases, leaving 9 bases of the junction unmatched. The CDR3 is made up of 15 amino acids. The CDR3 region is CASSGQGSVRETQYF. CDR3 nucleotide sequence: TGTGCCAGCAGTGGACAGGGGAGCGTAAGGGAGACCCAGTACTTC.

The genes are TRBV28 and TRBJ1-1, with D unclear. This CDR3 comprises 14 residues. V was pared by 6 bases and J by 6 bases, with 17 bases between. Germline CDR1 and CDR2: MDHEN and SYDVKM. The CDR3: CASSPPGPGAEAFF. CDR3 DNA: TGTGCCAGCAGCCCCCCAGGTCCGGGAGCTGAAGCTTTCTTT.

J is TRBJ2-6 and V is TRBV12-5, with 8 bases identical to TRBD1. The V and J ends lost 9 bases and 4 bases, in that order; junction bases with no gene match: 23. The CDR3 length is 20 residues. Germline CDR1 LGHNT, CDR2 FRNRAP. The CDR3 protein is CARVLLSPGQGTRGANVLTF. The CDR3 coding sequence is TGTGCTAGAGTTCTATTGTCTCCAGGACAGGGAACGAGAGGGGCCAACGTCCTGACTTTC.

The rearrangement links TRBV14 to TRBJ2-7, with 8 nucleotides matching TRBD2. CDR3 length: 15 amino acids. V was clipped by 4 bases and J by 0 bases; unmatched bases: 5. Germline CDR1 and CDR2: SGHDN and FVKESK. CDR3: CASSRGLAASYEQYF. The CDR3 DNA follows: TGTGCCAGCAGCCGAGGACTAGCCGCCTCCTACGAGCAGTACTTC.

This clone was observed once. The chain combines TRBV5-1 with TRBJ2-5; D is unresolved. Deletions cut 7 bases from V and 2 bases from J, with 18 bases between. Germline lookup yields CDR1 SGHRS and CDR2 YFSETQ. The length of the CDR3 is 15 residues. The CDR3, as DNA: TGCGCCAGCGCCTTACATAGGGCGGCTCAAGAGACCCAGTACTTC. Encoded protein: CASALHRAAQETQYF.

CDR3 loop: CAWKGGNNEQFF. The CDR3 DNA reads as TGTGCCTGGAAGGGCGGAAACAATGAGCAGTTCTTC. The V call is TRBV30, the J call TRBJ2-1; D uncertain. The CDR3 consists of 12 residues. The V end lost 4 bases, the J end lost 5 bases, and 9 bases lay between the germline ends. The germline V gene encodes CDR1 GTSNPN and CDR2 SVGIG (reference sequence).

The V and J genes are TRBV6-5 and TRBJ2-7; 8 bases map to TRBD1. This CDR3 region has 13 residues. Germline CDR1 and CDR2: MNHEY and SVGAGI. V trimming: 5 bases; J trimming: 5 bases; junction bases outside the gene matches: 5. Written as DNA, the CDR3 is TGTGCCAGCAGTGGACAGGGACGGGACGAGCAGTACTTC. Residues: CASSGQGRDEQYF.

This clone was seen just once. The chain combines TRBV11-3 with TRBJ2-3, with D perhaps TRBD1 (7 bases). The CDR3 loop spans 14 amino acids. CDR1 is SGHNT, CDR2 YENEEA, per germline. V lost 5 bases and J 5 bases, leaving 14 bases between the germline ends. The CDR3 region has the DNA TGTGCCAGCAGCCCAGGCAGGGGGGTAGATACGCAGTATTTT. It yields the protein CASSPGRGVDTQYF.

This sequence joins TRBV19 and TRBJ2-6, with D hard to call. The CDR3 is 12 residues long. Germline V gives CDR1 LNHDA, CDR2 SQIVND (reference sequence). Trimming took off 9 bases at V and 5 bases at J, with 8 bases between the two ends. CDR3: CASSSWANVLTF. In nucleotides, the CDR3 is TGTGCCAGCTCTTCTTGGGCCAACGTCCTGACTTTC.

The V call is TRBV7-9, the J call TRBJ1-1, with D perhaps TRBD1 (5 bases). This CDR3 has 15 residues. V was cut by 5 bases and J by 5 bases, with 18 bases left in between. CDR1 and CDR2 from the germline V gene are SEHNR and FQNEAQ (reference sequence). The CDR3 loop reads CASSPYLRVGTEAFF. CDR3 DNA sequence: TGTGCCAGCAGCCCTTACCTCAGGGTCGGAACTGAAGCTTTCTTT.

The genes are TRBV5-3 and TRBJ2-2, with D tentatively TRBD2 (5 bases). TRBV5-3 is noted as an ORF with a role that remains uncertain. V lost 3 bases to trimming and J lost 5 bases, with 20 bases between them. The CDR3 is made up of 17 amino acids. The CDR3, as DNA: TGTGCCAGAAGCTCTCCACCCTCTAAAACTAGGACCGGGGAGCTGTTTTTT. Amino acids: CARSSPPSKTRTGELFF.

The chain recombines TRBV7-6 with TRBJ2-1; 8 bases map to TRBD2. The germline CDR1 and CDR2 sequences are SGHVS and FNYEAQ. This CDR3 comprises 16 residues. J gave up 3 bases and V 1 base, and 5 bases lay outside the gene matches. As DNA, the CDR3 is TGTGCCAGCAGCTTAGGATCCAGCGGGAGCTACAATGAGCAGTTCTTC. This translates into CASSLGSSGSYNEQFF.